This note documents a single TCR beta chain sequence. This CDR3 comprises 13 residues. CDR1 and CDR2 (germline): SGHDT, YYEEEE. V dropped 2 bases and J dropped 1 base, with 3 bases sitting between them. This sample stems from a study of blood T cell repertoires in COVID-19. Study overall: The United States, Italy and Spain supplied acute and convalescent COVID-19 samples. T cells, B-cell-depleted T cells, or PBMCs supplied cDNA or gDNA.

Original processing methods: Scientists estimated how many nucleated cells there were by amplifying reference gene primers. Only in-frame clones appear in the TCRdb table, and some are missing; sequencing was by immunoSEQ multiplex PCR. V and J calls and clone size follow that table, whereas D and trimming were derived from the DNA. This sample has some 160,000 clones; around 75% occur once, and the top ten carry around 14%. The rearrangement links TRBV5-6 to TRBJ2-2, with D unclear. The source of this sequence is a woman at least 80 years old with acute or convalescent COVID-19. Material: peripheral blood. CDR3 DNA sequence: TGTGCCAGCAGCTTCCAGAACACCGGGGAGCTGTTTTTT. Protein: CASSFQNTGELFF.